These 17 T cell receptor beta chains originate from one sample sequenced in a study of CD8+ T cells in alopecia areata. Isolated RNA was reverse transcribed into cDNA used as the sequencing template. Libraries were prepared by immunoSEQ multiplex PCR; TCRdb keeps only in-frame clonotypes and omits some of them. The repertoire holds under 250,000 clones, with 56% as singletons. Sequencing used CD8+ T cells sorted from blood. These receptors were taken from a human donor in good health.

The chain carries TRBV5-4 and TRBJ1-1, with 8 bases fitting TRBD1. The CDR3 runs to 14 residues. V shed 4 bases, J shed 3 bases, and the junction held 5 bases outside the gene matches. Germline lookup yields CDR1 SGHNT and CDR2 YYREEE (reference sequence). The CDR3, as DNA: TGTGCCAGCAGCAAGGGGACAGGACACACTGAAGCTTTCTTT. Its translation is CASSKGTGHTEAFF.

This clone appeared a few times. V usage is TRBV2 and J usage is TRBJ1-2; D is perhaps TRBD1 (6 bases). This CDR3 comprises 13 residues. The V gene lost 11 bases and the J gene lost 4 bases, with 17 bases spanning the gap. Germline V gene sequence: CDR1 SNHLY, CDR2 FYNNEI. In DNA form, the CDR3 reads TGTGCCTCCACCGGGGGGCAGATCTATGGCTACACCTTC. Translated, it gives CASTGGQIYGYTF. Looking up the rest from reference TRBV2 and TRBJ1-2 gives the full variable domain: EPEVTQTPSHQVTQMGQEVILRCVPISNHLYFYWYRQILGQKVEFLVSFYNNEISEKSEIFDDQFSVERPDGSNFTLKIRSTKLEDSAMYFCASTGGQIYGYTFGSGTRLTVV.

This clone was picked up a small number of times. The V call is TRBV19, the J call TRBJ2-7; 9 positions agree with TRBD2. CDR1 and CDR2 from the germline V gene are LNHDA and SQIVND (reference sequence). With V trimmed by 5 bases and J by 5 bases, 4 bases remained unmatched. There are 13 residues in the CDR3. CDR3 in DNA: TGTGCCAGTAGTCCTCGACTAGCGGACGAGCAGTACTTC. Protein: CASSPRLADEQYF. Looking up the rest from reference TRBV19 and TRBJ2-7 gives the full variable domain: DGGITQSPKYLFRKEGQNVTLSCEQNLNHDAMYWYRQDPGQGLRLIYYSQIVNDFQKGDIAEGYSVSREKKESFPLTVTSAQKNPTAFYLCASSPRLADEQYFGPGTRLTVT.

Points on this clone: This sample includes further DNA sequences coding for the same CDR3. The rearrangement uses TRBV4-1 and TRBJ1-2, with D uncertain. V gave up 1 base and J gave up 3 bases, with 9 bases separating them. The CDR3 totals 14 residues. Germline CDR1 and CDR2: MGHRA and YSYEKL. CDR3 coding DNA: TGCGCCAGCAGCCAAGTGGGGAGGGACTATGGCTACACCTTC. Translating it yields CASSQVGRDYGYTF.

The chain links TRBV11-3 to TRBJ2-4, with 8 bases lining up with TRBD2. CDR3 length equals 19 residues. Germline CDR1 is SGHNT and CDR2 is YENEEA. V lost 3 bases, J lost 4 bases, and 17 bases stayed unmatched. The DNA for the CDR3 is TGTGCCAGCAGCTTGTCTTGCGGGGGGCTCCTCAAGGGGAAAAACATTCAGTACTTC. This translates into CASSLSCGGLLKGKNIQYF.

This clone has more than one count but fewer than ten. The genes are TRBV4-1 and TRBJ1-2; D is undetermined. CDR3 length: 13 residues. Trimming left V 5 bases short and J 6 bases short, with 13 bases between. Germline CDR1 reads MGHRA; CDR2 reads YSYEKL. The CDR3 protein is CASSEVPGNGYTF. The CDR3, as DNA: TGCGCCAGCAGCGAAGTCCCGGGGAATGGCTACACCTTC.

This rearrangement joins TRBV27 to TRBJ1-2; D call uncertain. The CDR3 is made up of 14 amino acids. Germline V gene sequence: CDR1 MNHEY, CDR2 SMNVEV (reference sequence). V was trimmed by 5 bases and J by 4 bases, leaving 14 bases between them. The CDR3 nucleotides read TGTGCCAGCAGTATCGCCCCCCGCAGCTATGGCTACACCTTC. This encodes CASSIAPRSYGYTF.

About this clone itself: A far larger clone is just one base off, so this is likely a read error. The chain has TRBV5-6 and TRBJ2-1; 13 bases fit TRBD2. Unmatched junction bases numbered 7, after V lost 0 bases and J lost 4 bases. Germline V gene lookup returns CDR1 SGHDT and CDR2 YYEEEE. The length of the CDR3 is 18 residues. For the CDR3, the DNA is TGTGCCAGCAGCTTGGGTTCACCGGGACTAGCGGGATACAATGAGCAGTTCTTC. This translates into CASSLGSPGLAGYNEQFF.

CDR3 in amino acids: CASGLPLGAYNEQFF. The CDR3 DNA reads TGTGCTAGTGGTCTCCCCTTAGGGGCCTACAATGAGCAGTTCTTC. The chain employs TRBV12-5 and TRBJ2-1; D might be TRBD1 (5 bases). Germline loops: CDR1 LGHNT, CDR2 FRNRAP. This CDR3 is built from 15 residues. Trimming took 5 bases from V and 2 from J, leaving 13 bases between them.

The V call is TRBV5-6, the J call TRBJ1-1; D not certain. Germline values: CDR1 SGHDT, CDR2 YYEEEE. CDR3 length equals 14 residues. Trimming took 3 bases from V and 1 from J, leaving 10 bases between them. CDR3 DNA sequence: TGTGCCAGCAGCTCCTCATCAGGGAACACTGAAGCTTTCTTT. It encodes CASSSSSGNTEAFF.

The rearrangement uses TRBV9 and TRBJ2-7, with 11 bases matching TRBD2. The CDR3 is 15 residues long. Germline V gene lookup returns CDR1 SGDLS and CDR2 YYNGEE. With V trimmed by 3 bases and J by 2 bases, 4 bases remained unmatched. The CDR3 sequence is CASSDPSGGTYEQYF. The CDR3 coding sequence is TGTGCCAGCAGCGACCCTAGCGGGGGGACCTACGAGCAGTACTTC.

The rearrangement joins TRBV13 to TRBJ2-5, with D tentatively TRBD1 (5 bases). V lost 4 bases to trimming and J lost 0 bases, with 9 bases between them. This CDR3 contains 14 residues. The germline gives CDR1 PRHDT, CDR2 FYEKMQ (reference sequence). CDR3 nucleotides: TGTGCCAGCAGCTGGACACTGTACCAAGAGACCCAGTACTTC. Residues: CASSWTLYQETQYF.

This chain joins TRBV29-1 and TRBJ2-5, with D perhaps matching TRBD2 (7 bases). The V end lost 3 bases, the J end lost 2 bases, and 16 bases lay between the germline ends. The germline V gene encodes CDR1 SQVTM and CDR2 ANQGSEA. CDR3 length: 15 residues. CDR3 sequence reads: CSVEGGTSEQETQYF. The CDR3 nucleotides are TGCAGCGTTGAGGGGGGGACAAGCGAACAAGAGACCCAGTACTTC.

This clone was seen more than once but under ten times. V usage is TRBV7-2 and J usage is TRBJ2-3; 7 bases line up with TRBD2. V was clipped by 5 bases and J by 7 bases; unmatched bases: 12. Germline V gene lookup returns CDR1 SGHTA and CDR2 FQGNSA. The CDR3 is 15 amino acids. The DNA of the CDR3 is TGTGCCAGCAGCACCTTTCGACTAGCACCCTATACGCAGTATTTT. Translated, it gives CASSTFRLAPYTQYF.

With regard to this clone: Germline is not matched at one junction end, which may reflect a read error. The rearrangement uses TRBV5-4 and TRBJ2-1; 10 bases agree with TRBD2. CDR3 length: 12 residues. Germline loops: CDR1 SGHNT, CDR2 YYREEE (reference sequence). This CDR3 reads CASTSSGGPRVF. CDR3 DNA: TGTGCCAGCACCTCTAGCGGGGGTCCACGGGTCTTC.

The chain links TRBV7-8 to TRBJ2-3, with TRBD1 matching 10 bases. Germline CDR1 is SGHVS and CDR2 is FQNEAQ. Trimming cost V 3 bases and J 0 bases; bases outside gene matches: 3. The CDR3 contains 16 residues. The CDR3 here is CASSFGTGDSTDTQYF. Written as DNA, the CDR3 is TGTGCCAGCAGCTTTGGGACAGGGGATAGCACAGATACGCAGTATTTT.

The chain couples TRBV27 to TRBJ1-1; a possible D gene is TRBD1 (5 bases). V was clipped by 5 bases and J by 1 base, with 11 bases between them. Germline assignment: CDR1 MNHEY and CDR2 SMNVEV (reference sequence). The CDR3 sequence is 14 residues long. CDR3: CASSITRGNTEAFF. The CDR3 DNA reads as TGTGCCAGCAGTATCACAAGGGGGAACACTGAAGCTTTCTTT.